This TCR beta chain was recorded in a study of neoadjuvant nivolumab and ipilimumab in lung cancer. A note on this clone: The antigen remains unidentified.

Using immunoSEQ multiplex PCR, the repertoire was profiled, and TCRdb retains in-frame clones only, with some absent. Of 30,000 or so clones in the sample, 83% were seen once. Study-wide points: Pathologic regression was not significantly tied to TCR clonality. Only two of four nivolumab-treated tumors gained richness and clonality by surgery. Resected-tumor TCR richness correlated positively with pretherapy blood richness. Compared with tumor-adjacent uninvolved lung, resected tumors showed greater richness and clonality.

The CDR3 extends over 11 amino acids. Germline-derived CDR1 and CDR2 are SGDLS and YYNGEE. The V segment lost 7 bases and the J segment 4 bases; nucleotides outside the gene matches: 1. This receptor was identified in an adult with non-small cell lung cancer. J is TRBJ2-5 and V is TRBV9; 7 positions agree with TRBD2. Material: tumor tissue, obtained after neoadjuvant nivolumab, alone or with ipilimumab, at or shortly before surgery. Here the CDR3 reads CASGGVETQYF. The DNA of the CDR3 is TGTGCCAGCGGGGGGGTAGAGACCCAGTACTTC.